One and the same sample provided the 28 T cell receptor beta chains below, sequenced in a study of blood T cell repertoires in COVID-19 (dated by TCRdb to 2018 to 2021). Library preparation was by the immunoSEQ multiplex PCR assay. TCRdb's version of the immuneACCESS table is confined to in-frame rearrangements and falls short of the full clone set. An unresolved V gene accounts for under half of the shortfall where checked; the remainder is of unknown origin. The sample table records over 200,000 clones; about 90% of these occur just once. The ten largest clones capture 1% to 1.5% of the sample. What was sequenced was PBMCs or T cells enriched from blood (not recorded which). The source is a human donor in a cohort exposed to, infected with or recovered from COVID-19 (not recorded which). The donor label of this sample is uncertain.

The chain has TRBV7-9 and TRBJ1-2, with TRBD1 as a possible D gene (5 bases). Germline-derived CDR1 and CDR2 are SEHNR and FQNEAQ (reference sequence). CDR3 length: 12 amino acids. V gave up 5 bases and J gave up 10 bases, with 14 bases separating them. The CDR3 DNA sequence: TGTGCCAGCAGCCTACAACAGGAAACCTACACCTTC. It specifies CASSLQQETYTF.

This chain uses TRBV5-1 with TRBJ2-5, with 12 bases lining up with TRBD1. The junction had 11 bases not matched to a gene; V was cut back by 0 bases and J by 5 bases. CDR1 SGHRS and CDR2 YFSETQ come from the germline V gene. The CDR3 is made up of 18 amino acids. CDR3 sequence (DNA): TGCGCCAGCAGCTTGGTTCGCATGGGGACAGGGGGCAAGGAGACCCAGTACTTC. Its translation is CASSLVRMGTGGKETQYF.

About this clone itself: This CDR3 is also generated by other DNA sequences in the sample. V usage is TRBV6-2 or TRBV6-3 and J usage is TRBJ2-5, with unresolved D. CDR3 length equals 11 residues. CDR1 is MNHEY, CDR2 SVGEGT, per germline. Deletions cut 6 bases from V and 3 bases from J, with 5 bases between. In DNA form, the CDR3 reads TGTGCCAGCAGCCTAAAAGAGACCCAGTACTTC. This codes for CASSLKETQYF.

This clone is a singleton in its sample. The chain carries TRBV10-3 and TRBJ2-7; D is possibly TRBD1 (6 bases). CDR1 and CDR2 (germline): ENHRY, SYGVKD. This CDR3 contains 15 residues. Trimming left V 2 bases short and J 0 bases short, with 11 bases between. CDR3 in DNA: TGTGCCATCAGTGAGAGGGACAAGAGCTCCTACGAGCAGTACTTC. It translates to CAISERDKSSYEQYF.

The chain has TRBV2 and TRBJ1-2, with 9 positions matching TRBD1. CDR3 length: 13 residues. Germline V lookup: CDR1 SNHLY, CDR2 FYNNEI. The V segment lost 8 bases and the J segment 4 bases; nucleotides outside the gene matches: 5. The CDR3 region has the DNA TGTGCCAGCGGACAGGGGACGGGCTATGGCTACACCTTC. This translates into CASGQGTGYGYTF.

The chain employs TRBV30 and TRBJ2-5; 8 positions match TRBD2. V was clipped by 3 bases and J by 5 bases; unmatched bases: 5. Germline assignment: CDR1 GTSNPN and CDR2 SVGIG (reference sequence). This CDR3 is 13 amino acids long. CDR3 sequence reads: CAWRAGGPETQYF. CDR3 in DNA: TGTGCCTGGAGGGCGGGGGGCCCCGAGACCCAGTACTTC.

The count of this clone is one. The chain uses TRBV18 and TRBJ1-1; 8 nucleotides align to TRBD1. This CDR3 has 13 residues. Germline assignment: CDR1 KGHSH and CDR2 LQKENI. With 3 bases clipped from V and 7 bases from J, the junction kept 4 bases outside the gene matches. As DNA, the CDR3 is TGTGCCAGCTCACCGGGACAGGAACATGAAGCTTTCTTT. Encoded protein: CASSPGQEHEAFF.

The chain links TRBV5-1 to TRBJ2-3; 10 nucleotides line up with TRBD2. This CDR3 is 17 amino acids long. The V gene's germline CDR1 is SGHRS and CDR2 YFSETQ. The trim removed 0 bases at V and 0 bases at J, leaving 4 bases unmatched. CDR3 DNA sequence: TGCGCCAGCAGCTTGGGACTAGCGGGTTCTAGCACAGATACGCAGTATTTT. This sequence encodes CASSLGLAGSSTDTQYF.

The chain uses TRBV2 and TRBJ2-3; D is perhaps TRBD1 (5 bases). The CDR3 sequence is 14 residues long. V lost 8 bases and J 5 bases, leaving 17 bases between the germline ends. Germline values: CDR1 SNHLY, CDR2 FYNNEI. CDR3 in DNA: TGTGCCAGCTCTTCCCCAAGGGGTGAAGATACGCAGTATTTT. The encoded protein is CASSSPRGEDTQYF.

The V call is TRBV2, the J call TRBJ1-2, with D possibly TRBD1 on 6 matching bases. The germline V and J ends were trimmed by 8 bases and 4 bases, with 17 bases remaining between them. This CDR3 has 14 residues. In germline, CDR1 is SNHLY, CDR2 FYNNEI. CDR3 nucleotide sequence: TGTGCCAGCGAATTGGCAGGGGAGAGCTATGGCTACACCTTC. This encodes CASELAGESYGYTF. The full variable domain, completed using reference TRBV2 and TRBJ1-2, is EPEVTQTPSHQVTQMGQEVILRCVPISNHLYFYWYRQILGQKVEFLVSFYNNEISEKSEIFDDQFSVERPDGSNFTLKIRSTKLEDSAMYFCASELAGESYGYTFGSGTRLTVV.

The rearrangement joins TRBV4-1 to TRBJ2-2, with a weak D call TRBD1 (6 bases). The CDR3 consists of 16 residues. V gave up 3 bases and J gave up 3 bases, with 14 bases separating them. CDR1 is MGHRA, CDR2 YSYEKL, per germline. The CDR3 DNA reads as TGCGCCAGCAGCCATGTTGGACAGTCTTACACCGGGGAGCTGTTTTTT. It encodes CASSHVGQSYTGELFF.

The chain joins TRBV5-1 to TRBJ1-1; 12 bases are shared with TRBD1. V gave up 4 bases and J gave up 4 bases; unmatched junction bases: 8. This CDR3 has 16 residues. Germline CDR1 reads SGHRS; CDR2 reads YFSETQ. The CDR3 sequence is CASSRGDRGRITEAFF. The CDR3 DNA follows: TGCGCCAGCAGCCGAGGGGACAGGGGGCGAATCACTGAAGCTTTCTTT. Full variable domain (rest looked up from reference TRBV5-1 and TRBJ1-1): KAGVTQTPRYLIKTRGQQVTLSCSPISGHRSVSWYQQTPGQGLQFLFEYFSETQRNKGNFPGRFSGRQFSNSRSEMNVSTLELGDSALYLCASSRGDRGRITEAFFGQGTRLTVV.

V is TRBV5-4 and J is TRBJ1-2; no firm D call. Germline V lookup: CDR1 SGHNT, CDR2 YYREEE (reference sequence). The CDR3 covers 12 residues. V gave up 1 base and J gave up 6 bases, with 7 bases separating them. CDR3 coding DNA: TGTGCCAGCAGCTTGTATCTTCATGGCTACACCTTC. Amino acids: CASSLYLHGYTF.

The V gene is TRBV18, the J gene TRBJ2-3, with 8 bases aligning to TRBD1. CDR1 is KGHSH, CDR2 LQKENI, per germline. V gave up 0 bases and J gave up 1 base; unmatched junction bases: 9. This CDR3 contains 18 residues. The DNA of the CDR3 is TGTGCCAGCTCACCACCGCCCTCCTTGGACAGGGGCACAGATACGCAGTATTTT. It specifies CASSPPPSLDRGTDTQYF.

The chain combines TRBV5-1 with TRBJ2-5; possibly TRBD2 for D (5 bases). Germline V CDR1 and CDR2: SGHRS, YFSETQ. V was clipped by 4 bases and J by 3 bases, with 10 bases between them. The CDR3 has 13 residues. The CDR3 reads CASSPDWEETQYF. The CDR3 DNA reads TGCGCCAGCAGCCCGGACTGGGAAGAGACCCAGTACTTC.

Concerning this clone itself: At one boundary the junction diverges from the germline segment, which might be a read error. J is TRBJ1-2 and V is TRBV7-9, with a tentative D call TRBD1 (5 bases). This CDR3 spans 10 amino acids. Germline V gives CDR1 SEHNR, CDR2 FQNEAQ (reference sequence). DNA of the CDR3: TGTGCCAGCAGCCTTACGCAGGGTCCCTTC. This encodes CASSLTQGPF. The full variable domain, rest sourced from reference TRBV7-9 and TRBJ1-2, is DTGVSQNPRHKITKRGQNVTFRCDPISEHNRLYWYRQTLGQGPEFLTYFQNEAQLEKSRLLSDRFSAERPKGSFSTLEIQRTEQGDSAMYLCASSLTQGPFGSGTRLTVV.

The chain uses TRBV28 and TRBJ1-1; D may be TRBD1 (5 bases). CDR3 length: 15 residues. Looked up from germline, CDR1 is MDHEN and CDR2 is SYDVKM. Trimming stripped 5 bases from V and 1 base from J, with 14 bases between. This CDR3 is CASSIGAPGNTEAFF. CDR3 nucleotides: TGTGCCAGCAGTATAGGGGCGCCGGGGAACACTGAAGCTTTCTTT.

The rearrangement links TRBV5-5 to TRBJ1-1; 7 bases are a match to TRBD1. The junction had 7 bases not matched to a gene; V was cut back by 0 bases and J by 5 bases. The CDR3 is made up of 15 amino acids. Germline V lookup: CDR1 SGHKS, CDR2 YYEKEE (reference sequence). CDR3 sequence reads: CASSLAGAGGTEAFF. The CDR3, as DNA: TGTGCCAGCAGCTTGGCCGGGGCAGGGGGGACTGAAGCTTTCTTT.

The gene calls are TRBV5-8 and TRBJ1-2; D remains unclear. The CDR3 runs to 16 residues. Germline CDR1 reads SGHTS; CDR2 reads YDEGEE. V shed 4 bases and J shed 8 bases, with 24 bases lying between them. CDR3 bases: TGTGCCAGCAGCCTAGACTCCGGGTCCCCTATGAACGGCTACACCTTC. Its protein product is CASSLDSGSPMNGYTF.

The V and J genes are TRBV2 and TRBJ2-7; 7 nucleotides align to TRBD2. The germline CDR1 and CDR2 sequences are SNHLY and FYNNEI. The CDR3 is made up of 14 amino acids. V lost 7 bases, J lost 3 bases, and 9 bases stayed unmatched. The DNA of the CDR3 is TGTGCCAGCACCCCCTGGGGAGGGAACTACGAGCAGTACTTC. Translating gives CASTPWGGNYEQYF.

The genes are TRBV2 and TRBJ1-2; TRBD1 matches at 11 bases. V lost 3 bases and J lost 2; bases outside the gene matches: 8. CDR1 is SNHLY and CDR2 is FYNNEI in the germline V gene. This CDR3 spans 17 amino acids. The CDR3 sequence is CASSDRTGGDRNYGYTF. In DNA form, the CDR3 reads TGTGCCAGCAGTGATCGGACAGGGGGCGATCGGAACTATGGCTACACCTTC.

The chain employs TRBV7-2 and TRBJ1-5; TRBD1 matches at 7 bases. The CDR3 runs to 15 residues. In germline, CDR1 is SGHTA, CDR2 FQGNSA. The V segment lost 3 bases and the J segment 0 bases; nucleotides outside the gene matches: 2. This CDR3 is CASSLDRLSNQPQHF. DNA for the CDR3: TGTGCCAGCAGCTTGGACAGGCTTAGCAATCAGCCCCAGCATTTT.

This clone was recorded only once. The chain couples TRBV5-1 to TRBJ2-6; D gene ambiguous. The CDR3 length is 15 residues. The V gene lost 5 bases and the J gene lost 0 bases, with 9 bases spanning the gap. CDR1 is SGHRS, CDR2 YFSETQ, per germline. CDR3 sequence: CASRAHSSGANVLTF. The CDR3 DNA reads TGCGCCAGCAGAGCCCACAGCTCTGGGGCCAACGTCCTGACTTTC.

The count of this clone is one. The CDR3 protein is CASSATGGSQNIQYF. As DNA, the CDR3 is TGCGCCAGCAGCGCGACAGGGGGCTCCCAAAACATTCAGTACTTC. This sequence joins TRBV5-1 and TRBJ2-4; TRBD1 matches 10 bases. After removal of 4 bases from V and 5 bases from J, the junction contained 6 bases not matched to a gene. The germline gives CDR1 SGHRS, CDR2 YFSETQ. The CDR3 length is 15 residues.

The chain has TRBV3-1 (or the pseudogene TRBV3-2) and TRBJ2-3; no definite D call. V was pared by 0 bases and J by 0 bases, with 10 bases between. CDR3 length: 16 residues. Germline lookup yields CDR1 LGHDT and CDR2 YNNKEL (reference sequence). In nucleotides, the CDR3 is TGTGCCAGCAGCCAAGACCCCGGTACTAGCACAGATACGCAGTATTTT. This codes for CASSQDPGTSTDTQYF.

The chain joins TRBV7-9 to TRBJ1-2, with D tentatively TRBD1 (5 bases). Germline V gene sequence: CDR1 SEHNR, CDR2 FQNEAQ (reference sequence). This CDR3 has 15 residues. The V and J ends lost 4 bases and 3 bases respectively, with 15 bases between them. In nucleotides, the CDR3 is TGTGCCAGCAGCTCGGGGGACGGCAGATACTATGGCTACACCTTC. Residues: CASSSGDGRYYGYTF. Full variable domain (remainder filled in from reference TRBV7-9 and TRBJ1-2): DTGVSQNPRHKITKRGQNVTFRCDPISEHNRLYWYRQTLGQGPEFLTYFQNEAQLEKSRLLSDRFSAERPKGSFSTLEIQRTEQGDSAMYLCASSSGDGRYYGYTFGSGTRLTVV.

This chain uses TRBV9 with TRBJ2-5; 7 positions match TRBD2. Looked up from germline, CDR1 is SGDLS and CDR2 is YYNGEE. The CDR3 contains 15 residues. With 4 bases clipped from V and 5 bases from J, the junction kept 11 bases outside the gene matches. CDR3 sequence: CASSPRFGGMETQYF. The DNA of the CDR3 is TGTGCCAGCAGCCCCCGTTTCGGGGGGATGGAGACCCAGTACTTC.

The chain uses TRBV12-5 and TRBJ1-1; D unresolved. Trimming removed 2 bases from V and 0 bases from J, with 22 bases in between. CDR3 length: 19 residues. CDR1 LGHNT and CDR2 FRNRAP come from the germline V gene. Written as DNA, the CDR3 is TGTGCTAGTGGTTTGCCCCCTTGGCAGGCCCGGATCATGAACACTGAAGCTTTCTTT. The encoded protein is CASGLPPWQARIMNTEAFF.